The 15 T cell receptor beta chains reported below all come from one sample, sequenced in a study of cytomegalovirus exposure and HLA in healthy donors. In the PCR, 60 Vbeta and 13 Jbeta primers were used. Method: immunoSEQ multiplex PCR; TCRdb's copy keeps in-frame clones and lacks some. This table holds tens of thousands of clones, more than 75% found once. Sequenced input: PBMCs. The receptor source for this set is a man between 18 and 35 years old in good health and CMV-seronegative.

The chain is built from TRBV13 and TRBJ2-1; D not certain. V lost 5 bases to trimming and J lost 0 bases, with 17 bases between them. The germline V gene encodes CDR1 PRHDT and CDR2 FYEKMQ (reference sequence). The CDR3 extends over 17 amino acids. The CDR3 loop is CASSPTRVHSSYNEQFF. CDR3 nucleotides: TGTGCCAGCAGCCCGACCAGAGTCCACAGCTCCTACAATGAGCAGTTCTTC.

The rearrangement links TRBV27 to TRBJ2-7; 7 nucleotides agree with TRBD2. Germline V gene data show CDR1 as MNHEY and CDR2 as SMNVEV (reference sequence). The CDR3 contains 15 residues. Germline trimming cut 3 bases from V and 1 base from J; bases unmatched to any gene: 6. The CDR3, as DNA: TGTGCCAGCAGTTTCTCGCCTAGCGGTTCCTACGAGCAGTACTTC. It specifies CASSFSPSGSYEQYF.

The rearrangement joins TRBV11-2 to TRBJ2-3, with TRBD1 identical over 10 bases. Trimming took 2 bases from V and 4 from J; bases not matched to a gene: 6. The CDR3 is 16 residues long. Per the germline V gene, CDR1 is SGHAT and CDR2 is FQNNGV. The CDR3, as DNA: TGTGCCAGCAGCTTACGTGACAGGGGGCCTGCAGATACGCAGTATTTT. It translates to CASSLRDRGPADTQYF.

The chain combines TRBV6-6 with TRBJ2-2; 8 nucleotides align to TRBD1. After removal of 5 bases from V and 12 bases from J, the junction contained 8 bases not matched to a gene. This CDR3 is built from 13 residues. Germline loops: CDR1 MNHNY, CDR2 SVGAGI (reference sequence). CDR3 sequence reads: CASSRQDRAKLFF. The CDR3 DNA reads TGTGCCAGCAGTCGGCAGGACAGGGCGAAGCTGTTTTTT.

CDR3 bases: TGTGCCAGCAGCCCGGGGACAGGGGGCTCGTCCTACGAGCAGTACTTC. Its protein product is CASSPGTGGSSYEQYF. The V and J genes are TRBV13 and TRBJ2-7; 12 bases line up with TRBD1. The germline CDR1 and CDR2 sequences are PRHDT and FYEKMQ (reference sequence). The length of the CDR3 is 16 residues. Trimming took 5 bases from V and 1 from J; bases not matched to a gene: 6.

The V and J genes are TRBV11-2 and TRBJ2-2, with D tentatively TRBD1 (5 bases). The CDR3 contains 17 residues. V was trimmed by 2 bases and J by 1 base, leaving 14 bases between them. Germline V gene lookup returns CDR1 SGHAT and CDR2 FQNNGV. The CDR3 loop reads CASSLTLRQLNTGELFF. CDR3 bases: TGTGCCAGCAGCTTAACTCTTAGACAGCTGAACACCGGGGAGCTGTTTTTT.

With respect to this clone: The same CDR3 can be traced to other DNA sequences in this sample. Written as DNA, the CDR3 is TGTGCCTGGAGTACAGGACTAGTTTTTTCGGAGACCCAGTACTTC. Translation gives CAWSTGLVFSETQYF. The chain carries TRBV30 and TRBJ2-5, with 7 bases aligning to TRBD2. The CDR3 extends over 15 amino acids. Germline V gives CDR1 GTSNPN, CDR2 SVGIG (reference sequence). V shed 2 bases and J 5 bases; nucleotides not matched to a gene: 11. The full variable domain, with the rest looked up from reference TRBV30 and TRBJ2-5, is SQTIHQWPATLVQPVGSPLSLECTVEGTSNPNLYWYRQAAGRGLQLLFYSVGIGQISSEVPQNLSASRPQDRQFILSSKKLLLSDSGFYLCAWSTGLVFSETQYFGPGTRLLVL.

This rearrangement joins TRBV2 to TRBJ2-1; 9 bases match TRBD1. The CDR3 loop spans 13 amino acids. The ends lost 8 bases at V and 8 bases at J; junction bases unmatched: 7. Germline-derived CDR1 and CDR2 are SNHLY and FYNNEI. This CDR3 reads CASERDRDDEQFF. The CDR3 DNA reads TGTGCCAGCGAACGGGACAGGGACGATGAGCAGTTCTTC. The full variable domain, rest sourced from reference TRBV2 and TRBJ2-1, is EPEVTQTPSHQVTQMGQEVILRCVPISNHLYFYWYRQILGQKVEFLVSFYNNEISEKSEIFDDQFSVERPDGSNFTLKIRSTKLEDSAMYFCASERDRDDEQFFGPGTRLTVL.

The chain couples TRBV2 to TRBJ1-2, with TRBD1 as a possible D gene (5 bases). The CDR3 extends over 14 amino acids. Germline assignment: CDR1 SNHLY and CDR2 FYNNEI. V was clipped by 4 bases and J by 2 bases, with 11 bases between them. CDR3 sequence reads: CASSAAQANYGYTF. CDR3 DNA: TGTGCCAGCAGTGCGGCACAGGCAAACTATGGCTACACCTTC.

This chain uses TRBV28 with TRBJ1-1; maybe TRBD1 (5 bases). V lost 5 bases and J lost 6, with 10 bases in between. Germline-derived CDR1 and CDR2 are MDHEN and SYDVKM. This CDR3 region has 12 residues. CDR3 region: CASSGLGAEAFF. CDR3 DNA sequence: TGTGCCAGCAGTGGTTTAGGGGCTGAAGCTTTCTTT.

The chain carries TRBV4-3 and TRBJ2-1; 8 positions match TRBD2. V trimming: 3 bases; J trimming: 6 bases; junction bases outside the gene matches: 4. Germline V gene data show CDR1 as LGHNA and CDR2 as YSLEER. This CDR3 has 14 residues. In DNA form, the CDR3 reads TGCGCCAGCAGCCACGCCGGGACTAGCAATGAGCAGTTCTTC. Translating gives CASSHAGTSNEQFF.

This clone was observed a handful of times. Other DNA sequences in the same sample also yield this CDR3. This chain links TRBV5-1 with TRBJ1-5, with TRBD1 identical over 8 bases. CDR1 and CDR2 from the germline V gene are SGHRS and YFSETQ. This CDR3 has 15 residues. With V trimmed by 5 bases and J by 0 bases, 4 bases remained unmatched. The CDR3 region is CASSSGQDSNQPQHF. The DNA for the CDR3 is TGCGCCAGCAGTTCGGGACAGGATAGCAATCAGCCCCAGCATTTT.

This chain connects TRBV11-1 to TRBJ2-2; TRBD2 matches 11 bases. CDR3 length: 18 residues. V was pared by 1 base and J by 4 bases, with 8 bases of the junction left unmatched. Germline loops: CDR1 SGHAT, CDR2 FQDESV (reference sequence). The CDR3 sequence: CASSLDVAGGPGTGELFF. CDR3 DNA sequence: TGTGCCAGCAGCTTAGATGTAGCGGGAGGGCCCGGCACCGGGGAGCTGTTTTTT.

This clone was detected only once. The rearrangement joins TRBV5-1 to TRBJ1-6; 10 positions agree with TRBD1. The CDR3 is 18 amino acids. The V gene end was trimmed by 0 bases and the J gene end by 6 bases; junction bases not matched to a gene: 9. In germline, CDR1 is SGHRS, CDR2 YFSETQ. Written as DNA, the CDR3 is TGCGCCAGCAGCTTGGAGTTTTTTGGGGACAGGGGTAATTCACCCCTCCACTTT. It encodes CASSLEFFGDRGNSPLHF.

This sequence joins TRBV6-5 and TRBJ2-7; possibly TRBD1 for D (6 bases). The CDR3 covers 11 residues. In germline, CDR1 is MNHEY, CDR2 SVGAGI. V was cut by 0 bases and J by 10 bases, with 7 bases left in between. The CDR3 DNA follows: TGTGCCAGCAGTTACTCGGGGGCACAGTACTTC. Translated: CASSYSGAQYF.